This T cell receptor (beta chain) was identified in a study of tumor-infiltrating lymphocytes in localized non-small cell lung cancer (dated by TCRdb to the early 2020s). Turning to the overall study: Patients whose samples were collected after neoadjuvant chemotherapy, as well as both smokers and never-smokers and several histologies, were included in the cohort. From each patient came resected tumor tissue plus uninvolved lung tissue from that same patient, and the uninvolved lung tissue was described as non-adjacent to the tumor. Alongside flow cytometry, multiplex immunofluorescence, RNA-seq, exome sequencing and proteomics, TCR sequencing was applied to the same patients as one of several integrated assays. In total, the ICON cohort was made up of some 160 surgical patients who had localized non-small cell lung cancer and whose tumors were resected. A total of around 50 patients were part of the paired comparison of immunoSEQ T-cell fraction between tumor and uninvolved lung.

The T-cell fraction in tumor and uninvolved lung tissue was obtained from TCR sequencing using the immunoSEQ assay. The study's processing was this. In the survival analysis, patients were divided into a high T-cell fraction group (upper tertile) and a low T-cell fraction group (lower two tertiles), and the two groups were compared using a log-rank test. A signed-rank test was used to test differences in T-cell fraction between paired tumor and uninvolved lung samples. TCRdb took over this immuneACCESS table, retaining in-frame rearrangements with V and J assigned. Such tables are incomplete; in checked studies, under half of the missing clones stem from an unresolved V gene, and the remainder is unexplained. The V and J calls and clone size are taken from that table; D and trimming were inferred from the DNA. For this sample there are some 7,800 clones; approximately 77% appear just once. About 5% of the sample is in the top ten clones.

The paper as a whole reports these results and caveats: TCRbeta sequencing supported higher T cell infiltration in tumors than in uninvolved lung tissue, consistent with immunofluorescence CD3 counts. Different pieces of the same tissue were used for different assays, so technical variation could not be separated from intratumor heterogeneity. Assay coverage varied across patients depending on available tissue quantity, so only a subset of the cohort had TCR sequencing. TCR-derived T-cell fraction did not differ between the flow cytometry-defined immunotypes IM1 (good prognosis) and IM2 (poor prognosis).

This clone has more than one count but fewer than ten. Which antigen it targets is not known. Per-base qualities were not stored, and no clone one base away is much larger. The first patient joined ICON in 2016, and enrollment wrapped up when the last patient was enrolled in the second half of 2018. From a subcohort of approximately 76 patients, fresh tumor and matched uninvolved tissue were collected for in-depth immune analyses, including TCR sequencing. TCR sequencing was performed on DNA isolated from bulk tissue, without cell sorting. Sequenced input: uninvolved lung tissue not adjacent to the tumor. The clonotype originates from a human donor with non-small cell lung cancer.

The DNA sequence follows: TGTGCCAGCAGCCCCCTTAGCAATCAGCCCCAGCATTTT. Its protein product is CASSPLSNQPQHF. The chain couples TRBV7-2 to TRBJ1-5, with the D gene call left open. At the junction V is shortened by 5 bases and J by 0 bases, with 5 bases in between. The germline V gene supplies CDR1 SGHTA and CDR2 FQGNSA. The cysteine opens and the phenylalanine closes a CDR3 of 13 amino acids. The only DNA kept is the CDR3, 39 bases in frame from the first base.